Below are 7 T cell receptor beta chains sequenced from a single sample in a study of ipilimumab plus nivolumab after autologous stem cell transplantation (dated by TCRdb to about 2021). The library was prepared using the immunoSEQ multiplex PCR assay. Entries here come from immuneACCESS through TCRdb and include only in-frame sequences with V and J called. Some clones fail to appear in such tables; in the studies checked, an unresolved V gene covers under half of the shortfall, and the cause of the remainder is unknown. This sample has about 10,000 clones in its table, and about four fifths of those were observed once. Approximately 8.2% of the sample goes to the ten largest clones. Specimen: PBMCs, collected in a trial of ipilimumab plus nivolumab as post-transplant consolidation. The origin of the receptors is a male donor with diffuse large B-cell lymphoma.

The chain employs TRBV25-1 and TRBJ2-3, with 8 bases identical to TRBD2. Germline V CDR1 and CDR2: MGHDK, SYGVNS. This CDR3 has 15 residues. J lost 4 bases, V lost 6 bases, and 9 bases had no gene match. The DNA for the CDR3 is TGTGCCAGCAGCCCAATGGCGGGGGGTCCAGATACGCAGTATTTT. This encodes CASSPMAGGPDTQYF.

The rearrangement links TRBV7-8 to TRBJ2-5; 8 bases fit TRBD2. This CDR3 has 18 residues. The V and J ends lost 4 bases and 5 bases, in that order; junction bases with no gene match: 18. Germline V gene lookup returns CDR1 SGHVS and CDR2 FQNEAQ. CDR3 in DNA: TGTGCCAGCAGCTCCCGACGGCCTATAGCGGGGCTAAGGGAGACCCAGTACTTC. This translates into CASSSRRPIAGLRETQYF.

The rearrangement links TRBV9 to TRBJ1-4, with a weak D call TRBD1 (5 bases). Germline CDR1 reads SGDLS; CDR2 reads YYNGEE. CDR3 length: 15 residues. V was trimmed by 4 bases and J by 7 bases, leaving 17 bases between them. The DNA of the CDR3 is TGTGCCAGCAGCCCTCAGGGAGGTGTGGGTGAAAAACTGTTTTTT. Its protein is CASSPQGGVGEKLFF.

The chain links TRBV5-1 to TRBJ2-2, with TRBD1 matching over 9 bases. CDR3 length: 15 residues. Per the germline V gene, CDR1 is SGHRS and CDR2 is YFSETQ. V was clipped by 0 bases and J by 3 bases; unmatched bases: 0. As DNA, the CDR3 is TGCGCCAGCAGCTTGGGGGACAGGGACACCGGGGAGCTGTTTTTT. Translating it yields CASSLGDRDTGELFF.

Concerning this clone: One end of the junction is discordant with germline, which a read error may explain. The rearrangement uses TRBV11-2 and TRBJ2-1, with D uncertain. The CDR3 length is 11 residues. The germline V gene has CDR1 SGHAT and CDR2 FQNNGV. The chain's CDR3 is CASSSNNEQFF. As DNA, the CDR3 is TGTGCCAGCAGCTCCAACAATGAGCAGTTCTTC. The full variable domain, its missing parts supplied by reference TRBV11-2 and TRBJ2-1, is EAGVAQSPRYKIIEKRQSVAFWCNPISGHATLYWYQQILGQGPKLLIQFQNNGVVDDSQLPKDRFSAERLKGVDSTLKIQPAKLEDSAVYLCASSSNNEQFFGPGTRLTVL.

CDR3 protein: CASSQERGVYNEQFF. CDR3 DNA sequence: TGCGCCAGCAGCCAAGAGCGGGGGGTCTACAATGAGCAGTTCTTC. V and J are TRBV4-3 and TRBJ2-1, with TRBD2 matching 8 bases. In germline, CDR1 is LGHNA, CDR2 YSLEER. There are 15 residues in the CDR3. V lost 0 bases to trimming and J lost 3 bases; unmatched junction nucleotides: 1.

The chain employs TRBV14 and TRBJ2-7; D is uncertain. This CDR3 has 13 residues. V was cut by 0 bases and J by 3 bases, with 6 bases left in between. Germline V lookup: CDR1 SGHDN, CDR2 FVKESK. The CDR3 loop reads CASSQDWVYEQYF. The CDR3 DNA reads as TGTGCCAGCAGCCAAGATTGGGTCTACGAGCAGTACTTC.